Listed below are T cell receptor beta chains from one sample, sequenced in a study of OX40 agonist ivuxolimab in advanced cancers. The method was immunoSEQ multiplex PCR; TCRdb's version includes in-frame clones alone and lacks a portion of them. The repertoire holds about 27,000 clones, with 65% to 90% as singletons. Here the sequenced sample was CD4+ or CD8+ T cells sorted from blood, taken in a trial of the OX40 agonist ivuxolimab. The receptors derive from an adult with an advanced solid tumor such as melanoma, head and neck, liver or kidney cancer. The CDR3 runs from the conserved cysteine through the conserved F or W. The order of the fields is clone size, J gene, D gene, V gene, CDR3 protein, CDR3 DNA. The D gene is left open where the match is weak. Not every row has a clone size; where given, it reads once, few, many or a size class.

clone_size: -; j_call: TRBJ1-1; d_call: -; v_call: TRBV7-8; cdr3_aa: CASSQAQGRGYEAFF; cdr3_nt: TGTGCCAGCAGCCAAGCTCAGGGCAGGGGATATGAAGCTTTCTTT
clone_size: -; j_call: TRBJ2-3; d_call: -; v_call: TRBV7-9; cdr3_aa: CASSLEDSRTDTQYF; cdr3_nt: TGTGCCAGCAGCTTAGAGGACAGCCGCACAGATACGCAGTATTTT
clone_size: once; j_call: TRBJ2-6; d_call: -; v_call: TRBV28; cdr3_aa: CASSSGRDSGANVLTF; cdr3_nt: TGTGCCAGCAGTTCGGGACGAGACTCTGGGGCCAACGTCCTGACTTTC
clone_size: -; j_call: TRBJ2-4; d_call: -; v_call: TRBV28; cdr3_aa: CAGIPGGQLAKNIQYF; cdr3_nt: TGTGCCGGGATCCCGGGGGGACAACTAGCCAAAAACATTCAGTACTTC
clone_size: -; j_call: TRBJ2-1; d_call: TRBD2; v_call: TRBV7-7; cdr3_aa: CASSFGIAGGPKYNEQFF; cdr3_nt: TGTGCTAGCAGCTTTGGGATAGCGGGGGGGCCGAAGTACAATGAGCAGTTCTTC
clone_size: -; j_call: TRBJ2-5; d_call: TRBD1; v_call: TRBV6-6; cdr3_aa: CASSYSDRGKETQYF; cdr3_nt: TGTGCCAGCAGTTACTCGGACAGGGGGAAAGAGACCCAGTACTTC
clone_size: -; j_call: TRBJ2-2; d_call: -; v_call: TRBV7-9; cdr3_aa: CASSLKRAGITGELFF; cdr3_nt: TGTGCCAGCAGCTTAAAAAGGGCGGGGATCACCGGGGAGCTGTTTTTT
clone_size: -; j_call: TRBJ2-7; d_call: -; v_call: TRBV6-6; cdr3_aa: CASRTQQWSSYEQYF; cdr3_nt: TGTGCCAGCAGAACCCAACAGTGGAGCTCCTACGAGCAGTACTTC
clone_size: -; j_call: TRBJ2-3; d_call: TRBD2; v_call: TRBV19; cdr3_aa: CASSISAGGSDTQYF; cdr3_nt: TGTGCCAGTAGTATCTCGGCGGGGGGGTCAGATACGCAGTATTTT
clone_size: -; j_call: TRBJ2-1; d_call: -; v_call: TRBV7-9; cdr3_aa: CASSPGGTGPNEQFF; cdr3_nt: TGTGCCAGCAGCCCCGGGGGAACAGGGCCGAATGAACAGTTCTTC
clone_size: -; j_call: TRBJ1-1; d_call: -; v_call: TRBV6-5; cdr3_aa: CASTPLMNTEAFF; cdr3_nt: TGTGCCAGCACCCCCTTGATGAACACTGAAGCTTTCTTT
clone_size: -; j_call: TRBJ2-6; d_call: -; v_call: TRBV29-1; cdr3_aa: CSVTLSSGANVLTF; cdr3_nt: TGCAGCGTTACACTGTCATCTGGGGCCAACGTCCTGACTTTC
clone_size: few; j_call: TRBJ1-1; d_call: -; v_call: TRBV19; cdr3_aa: CASSIVGGLEAFF; cdr3_nt: TGTGCCAGTAGTATTGTGGGGGGTTTGGAAGCTTTCTTT
clone_size: once; j_call: TRBJ2-6; d_call: TRBD1; v_call: TRBV6-5; cdr3_aa: CAHSGQGAGANVLTF; cdr3_nt: TGTGCCCATAGTGGGCAGGGGGCTGGGGCCAACGTCCTGACTTTC
clone_size: -; j_call: TRBJ2-5; d_call: -; v_call: TRBV9; cdr3_aa: CASSVGRGSGETQYF; cdr3_nt: TGTGCCAGCAGCGTAGGACGGGGGTCCGGTGAGACCCAGTACTTC